The rows below give T cell receptor beta chains drawn from one sample of a study of regulatory T cells in long-lasting Graves disease. Using its own MiXCR run on the multiplex PCR reads, TCRdb lists one record per CDR3 protein. This table has approximately 210,000 distinct CDR3 sequences, about 17% appearing once. Sequences were derived from peripheral blood mononuclear cells (PBMCs), sampled at new diagnosis, from a patient treated with antithyroid drugs. These receptors came from a female donor with Graves disease. Each CDR3 is given with its conserved first and last residue. The D gene is left open where the match is weak. Expanded clones get a size class; other rows say once, few or many, or leave the size out.

v_call: TRBV7-2; clone_size: many; j_call: TRBJ2-7; d_call: TRBD2; cdr3_aa: CASSWRSGLAGGTSYEQYF; cdr3_nt: TGTGCCAGCAGCTGGAGGTCGGGACTAGCGGGAGGTACCTCCTACGAGCAGTACTTC
v_call: TRBV30; clone_size: many; j_call: TRBJ1-6; d_call: .; cdr3_aa: CAWTGGNSPLHF; cdr3_nt: TGTGCCTGGACCGGTGGAAATTCACCCCTCCACTTT
v_call: TRBV6-2/TRBV6-3; clone_size: few; j_call: TRBJ2-7; d_call: .; cdr3_aa: CASSLTGVKVEQYF; cdr3_nt: TGTGCCAGCAGTTTGACAGGTGTTAAGGTCGAGCAGTACTTC
v_call: TRBV9; clone_size: .; j_call: TRBJ2-2; d_call: .; cdr3_aa: CASSVEGVGTGELFF; cdr3_nt: TGTGCCAGCAGCGTTGAGGGGGTTGGCACCGGGGAGCTGTTTTTT
v_call: TRBV12-3/TRBV12-4; clone_size: many; j_call: TRBJ2-1; d_call: TRBD2; cdr3_aa: CASSLGSGGYNEQFF; cdr3_nt: TGTGCCAGCAGCTTGGGTAGCGGGGGATACAATGAGCAGTTCTTC
v_call: TRBV18; clone_size: many; j_call: TRBJ1-1; d_call: .; cdr3_aa: CASSPEALDTEAFF; cdr3_nt: TGTGCCAGCTCACCCGAGGCGTTGGACACTGAAGCTTTCTTT
v_call: TRBV30; clone_size: many; j_call: TRBJ1-3; d_call: .; cdr3_aa: CAWSANAGNTIYF; cdr3_nt: TGTGCCTGGAGTGCTAATGCGGGAAACACCATATATTTT
v_call: TRBV6-1; clone_size: many; j_call: TRBJ2-7; d_call: .; cdr3_aa: CASSPTPSSYEQYF; cdr3_nt: TGTGCCAGCAGCCCTACCCCGAGCTCCTACGAGCAGTACTTC
v_call: TRBV5-4; clone_size: many; j_call: TRBJ2-1; d_call: TRBD1; cdr3_aa: CASNKYGQASLEQFF; cdr3_nt: TGTGCCAGCAACAAATACGGACAGGCATCTCTGGAGCAGTTCTTC
v_call: TRBV5-4; clone_size: many; j_call: TRBJ2-2; d_call: .; cdr3_aa: CASSLIYNTGELFF; cdr3_nt: TGTGCCAGCAGCTTAATCTATAACACCGGGGAGCTGTTTTTT
v_call: TRBV20-1; clone_size: few; j_call: TRBJ2-1; d_call: TRBD2; cdr3_aa: CSASLTSGRRADEQFF; cdr3_nt: TGCAGTGCTAGTTTGACTAGCGGGAGACGTGCAGATGAGCAGTTCTTC
v_call: TRBV20-1; clone_size: .; j_call: TRBJ1-4; d_call: .; cdr3_aa: CSARGTGDTNEKLFF; cdr3_nt: TGCAGTGCTAGAGGCACCGGGGACACTAATGAAAAACTGTTTTTT
v_call: TRBV27; clone_size: many; j_call: TRBJ1-6; d_call: TRBD1; cdr3_aa: CASSLRHRGDSPLHF; cdr3_nt: TGTGCCAGCAGTCTCCGCCACAGGGGAGACTCACCCCTCCACTTT
v_call: TRBV27; clone_size: many; j_call: TRBJ2-1; d_call: TRBD2; cdr3_aa: CASSQYNAPVAGGPNEQFF; cdr3_nt: TGTGCCAGCAGCCAGTATAACGCCCCCGTCGCGGGAGGGCCGAATGAGCAGTTCTTC
v_call: TRBV15; clone_size: .; j_call: TRBJ2-7; d_call: .; cdr3_aa: CATSRDIGYEQYF; cdr3_nt: TGTGCCACCAGCAGAGATATAGGTTACGAGCAGTACTTC
v_call: TRBV6-1; clone_size: many; j_call: TRBJ1-1; d_call: TRBD1; cdr3_aa: CASSSRQGTIEAFF; cdr3_nt: TGTGCCAGCAGCTCGAGACAGGGGACAATTGAAGCTTTCTTT
v_call: TRBV2; clone_size: many; j_call: TRBJ2-3; d_call: .; cdr3_aa: CASTQGDYGSTDTQYF; cdr3_nt: TGTGCCAGCACTCAAGGCGACTACGGCAGCACAGATACGCAGTATTTT
v_call: TRBV6-1; clone_size: many; j_call: TRBJ2-1; d_call: .; cdr3_aa: CASRPLLTNEQFF; cdr3_nt: TGTGCCAGCAGACCTCTCTTGACCAATGAGCAGTTCTTC
v_call: TRBV7-9; clone_size: many; j_call: TRBJ2-3; d_call: .; cdr3_aa: CASSLGSLVQGSTDTQYF; cdr3_nt: TGTGCCAGCAGCTTAGGGTCGTTGGTGCAGGGAAGCACAGATACGCAGTATTTT
v_call: TRBV19; clone_size: many; j_call: TRBJ1-2; d_call: .; cdr3_aa: CASSILGDFVVFDGYTF; cdr3_nt: TGTGCCAGTAGTATTTTGGGGGATTTCGTGGTTTTCGATGGCTACACCTTC
v_call: TRBV24-1; clone_size: many; j_call: TRBJ2-2; d_call: TRBD1; cdr3_aa: CATSSITGGSNTGELFF; cdr3_nt: TGTGCCACCAGTTCCATTACAGGGGGCTCGAACACCGGGGAGCTGTTTTTT
v_call: TRBV7-2; clone_size: many; j_call: TRBJ1-2; d_call: TRBD1; cdr3_aa: CASSFGQGVSYGYTF; cdr3_nt: TGTGCCAGCAGCTTCGGACAGGGGGTGAGCTATGGCTACACCTTC
v_call: TRBV7-2; clone_size: many; j_call: TRBJ1-1; d_call: .; cdr3_aa: CASSSDSATEAFF; cdr3_nt: TGTGCCAGCAGCTCGGATTCGGCTACTGAAGCTTTCTTT
v_call: TRBV7-8; clone_size: many; j_call: TRBJ2-7; d_call: .; cdr3_aa: CASRGGRSYEQYF; cdr3_nt: TGTGCCAGCAGGGGCGGACGGAGCTACGAGCAGTACTTC
v_call: TRBV4-1; clone_size: .; j_call: TRBJ2-3; d_call: .; cdr3_aa: CASSQEHPTDTQYF; cdr3_nt: TGCGCCAGCAGCCAAGAACACCCCACAGATACGCAGTATTTT
v_call: TRBV28; clone_size: many; j_call: TRBJ1-2; d_call: .; cdr3_aa: CASSATRAVNYGYTF; cdr3_nt: TGTGCCAGCAGTGCCACGCGAGCAGTGAACTATGGCTACACCTTC
v_call: TRBV4-3; clone_size: many; j_call: TRBJ2-3; d_call: .; cdr3_aa: CASSQGSTDTQYF; cdr3_nt: TGCGCCAGCAGCCAAGGAAGCACAGATACGCAGTATTTT
v_call: TRBV3-1; clone_size: many; j_call: TRBJ2-7; d_call: .; cdr3_aa: CASSQEGVDEQYF; cdr3_nt: TGTGCCAGCAGCCAAGAGGGGGTCGACGAGCAGTACTTC
v_call: TRBV11-2; clone_size: few; j_call: TRBJ1-4; d_call: .; cdr3_aa: CASSLSGFNEKLFF; cdr3_nt: TGTGCCAGCAGCTTATCAGGGTTCAACGAAAAACTGTTTTTT
v_call: TRBV19; clone_size: many; j_call: TRBJ1-1; d_call: .; cdr3_aa: CASSDTNLGATEAFF; cdr3_nt: TGTGCCAGTAGTGATACAAACTTGGGGGCCACTGAAGCTTTCTTT
v_call: TRBV3-1; clone_size: many; j_call: TRBJ2-7; d_call: .; cdr3_aa: CASSQDTGGQYF; cdr3_nt: TGTGCCAGCAGCCAAGATACGGGCGGTCAGTACTTC
v_call: TRBV20-1; clone_size: few; j_call: TRBJ2-1; d_call: .; cdr3_aa: CSARVGASQFF; cdr3_nt: TGCAGTGCTAGAGTTGGGGCTAGCCAGTTCTTC
v_call: TRBV12-3/TRBV12-4; clone_size: many; j_call: TRBJ1-2; d_call: TRBD1; cdr3_aa: CASSQDRGDYGYTF; cdr3_nt: TGTGCCAGCAGTCAGGACAGGGGAGATTATGGCTACACCTTC
v_call: TRBV11-2; clone_size: many; j_call: TRBJ2-5; d_call: TRBD2; cdr3_aa: CASSSGGLASPETQYF; cdr3_nt: TGTGCCAGCAGCTCCGGCGGACTAGCGTCCCCAGAGACCCAGTACTTC
v_call: TRBV6-1; clone_size: many; j_call: TRBJ1-6; d_call: .; cdr3_aa: CAILSAGGESPLHF; cdr3_nt: TGTGCCATCCTTTCAGCTGGGGGCGAATCACCCCTCCACTTT
v_call: TRBV11-2; clone_size: many; j_call: TRBJ2-3; d_call: .; cdr3_aa: CASSLDQGSLRTDTQYF; cdr3_nt: TGTGCCAGCAGCTTAGATCAAGGGTCTTTAAGGACAGATACGCAGTATTTT
v_call: TRBV2; clone_size: .; j_call: TRBJ1-6; d_call: TRBD1; cdr3_aa: CASSVTGTGRSPLHF; cdr3_nt: TGTGCCAGCAGTGTTACGGGGACAGGGCGCTCACCCCTCCACTTT
v_call: TRBV28; clone_size: many; j_call: TRBJ1-2; d_call: .; cdr3_aa: CASRSPLWYGYTF; cdr3_nt: TGTGCCAGCAGATCACCCCTATGGTATGGCTACACCTTC
v_call: TRBV19; clone_size: many; j_call: TRBJ2-7; d_call: TRBD2; cdr3_aa: CASSILAGGSYEQYF; cdr3_nt: TGTGCCAGTAGTATTCTAGCGGGAGGAAGCTACGAGCAGTACTTC
v_call: TRBV20-1; clone_size: many; j_call: TRBJ1-1; d_call: .; cdr3_aa: CSALRQTNTEAFF; cdr3_nt: TGCAGTGCCCTTCGACAGACGAACACTGAAGCTTTCTTT
v_call: TRBV5-6; clone_size: .; j_call: TRBJ2-5; d_call: TRBD1; cdr3_aa: CASSITGVGETQYF; cdr3_nt: TGTGCCAGCAGCATCACAGGGGTTGGGGAGACCCAGTACTTC
v_call: TRBV20-1; clone_size: many; j_call: TRBJ2-7; d_call: .; cdr3_aa: CSAPPILRGYEQYF; cdr3_nt: TGCAGTGCACCACCGATACTGCGAGGCTACGAGCAGTACTTC
v_call: TRBV7-8; clone_size: few; j_call: TRBJ2-7; d_call: TRBD2; cdr3_aa: CASSLGEGSYEQYF; cdr3_nt: TGTGCCAGCAGCTTAGGGGAGGGTTCCTACGAGCAGTACTTC
v_call: TRBV7-9; clone_size: many; j_call: TRBJ2-3; d_call: TRBD1; cdr3_aa: CASRQGDSTDTQYF; cdr3_nt: TGTGCCAGCAGACAGGGGGACTCCACCGACACGCAGTATTTT
v_call: TRBV19; clone_size: .; j_call: TRBJ1-1; d_call: .; cdr3_aa: CASRWDTGSTEAFF; cdr3_nt: TGTGCCAGTAGATGGGACACGGGGAGTACTGAAGCTTTCTTT
v_call: TRBV4-1; clone_size: .; j_call: TRBJ2-1; d_call: TRBD2; cdr3_aa: CASSPYGTSGGGSYNEQFF; cdr3_nt: TGCGCCAGCAGCCCGTACGGGACTAGCGGGGGGGGCTCCTACAATGAGCAGTTCTTC
v_call: TRBV2; clone_size: many; j_call: TRBJ2-4; d_call: .; cdr3_aa: CASGRGSGDLNIQYF; cdr3_nt: TGTGCCAGCGGTCGGGGTAGCGGTGATCTAAACATTCAGTACTTC
v_call: TRBV12-3/TRBV12-4; clone_size: many; j_call: TRBJ2-7; d_call: .; cdr3_aa: CASSLDGAYEQYF; cdr3_nt: TGTGCCAGCAGTTTGGACGGAGCCTACGAGCAGTACTTC
v_call: TRBV29-1; clone_size: .; j_call: TRBJ1-5; d_call: .; cdr3_aa: CSVVWGAQPQHF; cdr3_nt: TGCAGCGTTGTTTGGGGCGCCCAGCCCCAGCATTTT
v_call: TRBV2; clone_size: .; j_call: TRBJ2-1; d_call: TRBD2; cdr3_aa: CASTEQTGRAGVGEQFF; cdr3_nt: TGTGCCAGCACTGAACAGACCGGTCGAGCGGGAGTGGGTGAGCAGTTCTTC
v_call: TRBV20-1; clone_size: many; j_call: TRBJ2-3; d_call: .; cdr3_aa: CSARASVADTQYF; cdr3_nt: TGCAGTGCTAGAGCCAGCGTAGCAGATACGCAGTATTTT
v_call: TRBV12-5; clone_size: many; j_call: TRBJ2-4; d_call: .; cdr3_aa: CASAPEGGAKNIQYF; cdr3_nt: TGTGCTAGCGCCCCGGAGGGTGGGGCCAAAAACATTCAGTACTTC
v_call: TRBV28; clone_size: many; j_call: TRBJ1-2; d_call: TRBD1; cdr3_aa: CATKSRDRVFGYTF; cdr3_nt: TGTGCCACGAAAAGCCGGGACAGGGTTTTTGGCTACACCTTC
v_call: TRBV7-9; clone_size: many; j_call: TRBJ2-1; d_call: TRBD2; cdr3_aa: CASSTRTSGRINEQFF; cdr3_nt: TGTGCCAGCAGCACCCGGACTAGCGGGAGAATAAACGAGCAGTTCTTC
v_call: TRBV29-1; clone_size: .; j_call: TRBJ2-1; d_call: .; cdr3_aa: CSLSAGGAGGTSVF; cdr3_nt: TGCAGCTTATCGGCAGGGGGCGCGGGGGGGACCTCCGTCTTC
v_call: TRBV20-1; clone_size: many; j_call: TRBJ2-5; d_call: TRBD2; cdr3_aa: CSAKREGPETQYF; cdr3_nt: TGCAGTGCCAAGCGGGAGGGACCCGAGACCCAGTACTTC
v_call: TRBV27; clone_size: .; j_call: TRBJ1-5; d_call: .; cdr3_aa: CASSLTGVGQPQHF; cdr3_nt: TGTGCCAGCAGTTTAACTGGGGTGGGCCAGCCCCAGCATTTT
v_call: TRBV20-1; clone_size: many; j_call: TRBJ2-3; d_call: TRBD2; cdr3_aa: CSARGPAGAPDTQYF; cdr3_nt: TGCAGTGCTAGAGGACCAGCGGGAGCCCCAGATACGCAGTATTTT